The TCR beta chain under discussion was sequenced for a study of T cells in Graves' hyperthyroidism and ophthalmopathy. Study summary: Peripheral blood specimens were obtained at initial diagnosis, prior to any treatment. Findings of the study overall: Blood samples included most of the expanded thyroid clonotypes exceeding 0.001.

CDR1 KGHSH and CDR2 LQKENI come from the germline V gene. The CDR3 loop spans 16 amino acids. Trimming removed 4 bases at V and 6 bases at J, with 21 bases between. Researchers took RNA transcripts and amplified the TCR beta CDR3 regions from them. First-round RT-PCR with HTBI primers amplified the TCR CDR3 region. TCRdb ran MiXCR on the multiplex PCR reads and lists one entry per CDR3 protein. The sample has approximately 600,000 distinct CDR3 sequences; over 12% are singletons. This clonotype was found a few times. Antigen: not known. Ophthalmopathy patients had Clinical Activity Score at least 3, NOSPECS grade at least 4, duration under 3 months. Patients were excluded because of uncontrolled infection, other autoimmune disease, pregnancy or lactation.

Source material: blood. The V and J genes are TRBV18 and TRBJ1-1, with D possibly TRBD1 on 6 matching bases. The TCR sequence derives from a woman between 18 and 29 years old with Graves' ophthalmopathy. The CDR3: CASSLCRLQGCAEAFF. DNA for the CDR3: TGTGCCAGCTCACTCTGCAGGTTACAGGGTTGCGCTGAAGCTTTCTTT.